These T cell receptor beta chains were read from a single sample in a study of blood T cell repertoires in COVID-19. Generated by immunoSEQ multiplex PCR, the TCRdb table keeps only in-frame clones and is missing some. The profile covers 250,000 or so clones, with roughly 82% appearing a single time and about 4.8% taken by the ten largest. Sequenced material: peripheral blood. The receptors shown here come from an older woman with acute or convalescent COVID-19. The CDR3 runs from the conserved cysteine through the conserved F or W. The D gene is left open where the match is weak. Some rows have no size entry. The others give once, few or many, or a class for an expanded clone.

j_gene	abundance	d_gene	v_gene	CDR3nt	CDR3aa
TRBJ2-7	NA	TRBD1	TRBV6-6	TGTGCCAGCAGCCTGGGGTCCGGGACAGTCTCCTACGAGCAGTACTTC	CASSLGSGTVSYEQYF
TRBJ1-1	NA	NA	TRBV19	TGTGCCAGTACCCGGGGGGTCACTGAAGCTTTCTTT	CASTRGVTEAFF
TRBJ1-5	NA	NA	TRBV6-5	TGTGCCAGCAGGATCAGGGGCAATCAGCCCCAGCATTTT	CASRIRGNQPQHF
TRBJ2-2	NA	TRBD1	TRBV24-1	TGTGCCACCAGTGACCCCCGGGACAGGAACACCGGGGAGCTGTTCTTT	CATSDPRDRNTGELFF
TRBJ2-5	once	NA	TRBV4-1	TGCGCCAGCAGCCAAGGTGTTATCTTGGCGGCGACCCAGTACTTC	CASSQGVILAATQYF
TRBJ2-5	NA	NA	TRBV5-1	TGCGCCAGCAGCTTGGGGACAGAGATTCCCCAAGAGACCCAGTACTTC	CASSLGTEIPQETQYF
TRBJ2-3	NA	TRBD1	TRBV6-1	TGTGCCAGCAGTGAAGTGTGGACAGGGTCAGATACGCAGTATTTT	CASSEVWTGSDTQYF
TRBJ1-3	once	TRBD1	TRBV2	TGTGCCAGCAGTGGTACAGGGGGCTTTGGAAACACCATATATTTT	CASSGTGGFGNTIYF
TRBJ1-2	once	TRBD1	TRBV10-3	TGTGCCGTATCGGGACAGCCCAACTATGGCTACACCTTC	CAVSGQPNYGYTF
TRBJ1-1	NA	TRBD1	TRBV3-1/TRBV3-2	TGTGCCAGCGGCGGGACAGGGTTGGGGACTGAAGCTTTCTTT	CASGGTGLGTEAFF
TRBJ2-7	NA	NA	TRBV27	TGTGCCAGCAAGATGGGGCAAGGGGCCTACGAGCAGTACTTC	CASKMGQGAYEQYF
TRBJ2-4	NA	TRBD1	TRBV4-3	TGCGCCAGTCCGATCACAGGGGTCGTCAAAAACATTCAGTACTTC	CASPITGVVKNIQYF
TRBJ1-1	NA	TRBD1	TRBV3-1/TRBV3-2	TGTGCCAGCAGCCAGCAGGGGGGATCGAACACTGAAGCTTTCTTT	CASSQQGGSNTEAFF
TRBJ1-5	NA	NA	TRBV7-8	TGTGCCAGCAGCTTAGGTCTCGATCAGCCCCAGCATTTT	CASSLGLDQPQHF
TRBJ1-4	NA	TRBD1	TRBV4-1	TGCGCCAGCAGCGTTCCCGGGACAGGAAATGAAAAACTGTTTTTT	CASSVPGTGNEKLFF
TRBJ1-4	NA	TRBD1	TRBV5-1	TGCGCCAGCAGCCCGACAGGGTTATCAGGTGAAAAACTGTTTTTT	CASSPTGLSGEKLFF
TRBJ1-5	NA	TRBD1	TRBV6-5	TGTGCCATTACAGGGGGGGGCAATCAGCCCCAGCATTTT	CAITGGGNQPQHF
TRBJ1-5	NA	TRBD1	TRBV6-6	TGTGCCAGCAGTTTGACAGGGAGTAGCAATCAGCCCCAGCATTTT	CASSLTGSSNQPQHF
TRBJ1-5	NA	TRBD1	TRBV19	TGTGCCAGTAGTTCCACAGGGGCGGGCAATCAGCCCCAGCATTTT	CASSSTGAGNQPQHF
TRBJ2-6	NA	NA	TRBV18	TGTGCCAGCTCAGTGACGGGTAGCTCTGGGGCCAACGTCCTGACTTTC	CASSVTGSSGANVLTF